A single sample is the source of the 15 T cell receptor beta chains below, sequenced in a study of T cell responses to AZD1222 COVID-19 vaccine. The method was immunoSEQ multiplex PCR; TCRdb's version includes in-frame clones alone and lacks a portion of them. The sample contains approximately 97,000 clones, around 87% of which appear only once. The source was peripheral blood, collected on day 0 of AZD1222 vaccination. Every receptor here comes from an adult in good health.

The chain uses TRBV4-1 and TRBJ2-7; D is uncertain. V was trimmed by 0 bases and J by 3 bases, leaving 18 bases between them. The CDR3 extends over 17 amino acids. The germline CDR1 and CDR2 sequences are MGHRA and YSYEKL. CDR3 region: CASSQEVVAYLYYEQYF. CDR3 nucleotide sequence: TGCGCCAGCAGCCAAGAGGTCGTCGCATATCTGTACTACGAGCAGTACTTC.

This clone was seen at least ten times. The V call is TRBV20-1, the J call TRBJ1-6, with D possibly TRBD1 on 5 matching bases. From germline, CDR1 is DFQATT and CDR2 SNEGSKA (reference sequence). This CDR3 has 18 residues. V gave up 3 bases and J gave up 7 bases, with 25 bases separating them. CDR3: CSASRGDGLLIGNSPLHF. The DNA for the CDR3 is TGCAGTGCTAGTAGGGGAGATGGGCTCCTCATCGGCAATTCACCCCTCCACTTT.

The rearrangement links TRBV19 to TRBJ1-2; possible D gene TRBD1, 6 bases. There are 15 residues in the CDR3. The V gene lost 4 bases and the J gene lost 8 bases, with 20 bases spanning the gap. Germline CDR1 reads LNHDA; CDR2 reads SQIVND (reference sequence). The CDR3 DNA is TGTGCCAGTAGTACAATTCGGACAGCCCGCCAGGGCTACACCTTC. This encodes CASSTIRTARQGYTF.

The chain combines TRBV28 with TRBJ2-3, with D unresolved. The V gene's germline CDR1 is MDHEN and CDR2 SYDVKM. The CDR3 totals 13 residues. V lost 5 bases to trimming and J lost 2 bases, with 8 bases between them. This CDR3 reads CASSQGSTDTQYF. The CDR3 DNA reads TGTGCCAGCAGTCAAGGCTCCACAGATACGCAGTATTTT.

This rearrangement joins TRBV6-1 to TRBJ2-7, with 11 positions matching TRBD2. CDR1 and CDR2 (germline): MNHNS, SASEGT. The CDR3 is 14 amino acids. Losses at the gene ends were 8 bases for V and 0 bases for J; bases not matched to a gene: 3. The CDR3 region is CASLLAGVSYEQYF. The CDR3, as DNA: TGTGCCAGCTTACTAGCGGGGGTCTCCTACGAGCAGTACTTC.

This rearrangement joins TRBV30 to TRBJ2-3, with 11 bases fitting TRBD2. J lost 5 bases, V lost 1 base, and 11 bases had no gene match. Germline V lookup: CDR1 GTSNPN, CDR2 SVGIG (reference sequence). The CDR3 sequence is 17 residues long. This CDR3 is CAWSGTSPLAGGDTQYF. The CDR3 nucleotides are TGTGCCTGGAGTGGCACAAGCCCTCTAGCGGGAGGAGATACGCAGTATTTT.

The chain links TRBV14 to TRBJ2-2; D is unresolved. The germline gives CDR1 SGHDN, CDR2 FVKESK. Trimming pared 6 bases from V and 3 bases from J, leaving 14 bases between. This CDR3 comprises 15 residues. CDR3 residues: CASSPFGPDTGELFF. CDR3 coding DNA: TGTGCCAGCAGTCCCTTTGGTCCTGACACCGGGGAGCTGTTTTTT. Filled out from reference TRBV14 and TRBJ2-2, the complete variable domain reads EAGVTQFPSHSVIEKGQTVTLRCDPISGHDNLYWYRRVMGKEIKFLLHFVKESKQDESGMPNNRFLAERTGGTYSTLKVQPAELEDSGVYFCASSPFGPDTGELFFGEGSRLTVL.

The J gene is TRBJ2-2, the V gene TRBV11-2; D ambiguous. The CDR3 covers 16 residues. The germline V gene has CDR1 SGHAT and CDR2 FQNNGV. The germline V and J ends were trimmed by 6 bases and 5 bases, with 19 bases remaining between them. CDR3 DNA sequence: TGTGCCAGCAGTCTCCGATGGGCCGGTGGGACCGGGGAGCTGTTTTTT. Translation gives CASSLRWAGGTGELFF.

The J gene is TRBJ1-4, the V gene TRBV6-5; D may be TRBD1 (5 bases). Trimming cost V 6 bases and J 8 bases, with 16 bases left between them. Germline loops: CDR1 MNHEY, CDR2 SVGAGI. The CDR3 extends over 14 amino acids. The CDR3 DNA sequence: TGTGCCAGCAGCGCTGCAGGGCCATACGAAAAACTGTTTTTT. It encodes CASSAAGPYEKLFF.

V usage is TRBV12-3 or TRBV12-4 and J usage is TRBJ1-2; TRBD1 aligns across 9 bases. The ends lost 4 bases at V and 8 bases at J; junction bases unmatched: 5. This CDR3 spans 13 amino acids. CDR3 nucleotides: TGTGCCAGCAGTTCCAGGACAGGGGCCGGCTACACCTTC. As protein: CASSSRTGAGYTF.

The rearrangement links TRBV14 to TRBJ1-2; no definite D call. From germline, CDR1 is SGHDN and CDR2 FVKESK. The CDR3 is made up of 14 amino acids. V dropped 1 base and J dropped 4 bases, with 10 bases sitting between them. The DNA for the CDR3 is TGTGCCAGCAGCCAAGTAGAGACCCGCTATGGCTACACCTTC. It encodes CASSQVETRYGYTF.

The chain joins TRBV6-1 to TRBJ1-5; D is ambiguous. The CDR3 length is 12 residues. Looked up from germline, CDR1 is MNHNS and CDR2 is SASEGT. The V gene lost 8 bases and the J gene lost 3 bases, with 8 bases spanning the gap. DNA of the CDR3: TGTGCCAGCGTGGGAATCAATCAGCCCCAGCATTTT. Translation gives CASVGINQPQHF.

V gene TRBV19 combines with J gene TRBJ1-5; TRBD1 might be the D (6 bases). Trimming took 1 base from V and 6 from J, leaving 19 bases between them. The CDR3 sequence is 17 residues long. Germline assignment: CDR1 LNHDA and CDR2 SQIVND (reference sequence). The CDR3 loop is CASSIVLDAGVSQPQHF. The CDR3, as DNA: TGTGCCAGTAGTATAGTGTTGGATGCAGGGGTGAGTCAGCCCCAGCATTTT.

This chain uses TRBV20-1 with TRBJ2-7, with D possibly matching TRBD2 (6 bases). Germline lookup yields CDR1 DFQATT and CDR2 SNEGSKA (reference sequence). The CDR3 extends over 10 amino acids. Trimming removed 6 bases at V and 7 bases at J, with 10 bases between. This chain's CDR3 is CSAQGREQYF. For the CDR3, the DNA is TGCAGTGCCCAAGGGAGGGAGCAGTACTTC.

The rearrangement links TRBV28 to TRBJ2-1; D is ambiguous. V was cut by 3 bases and J by 2 bases, with 8 bases left in between. Germline CDR1 is MDHEN and CDR2 is SYDVKM. The CDR3 covers 14 residues. CDR3 protein: CASSLYGPYNEQFF. CDR3 bases: TGTGCCAGCAGTTTGTATGGCCCCTACAATGAGCAGTTCTTC.